These 4 T cell receptor beta chains were all obtained from the same sample, sequenced in a study of radiation and T cells in renal cell carcinoma. The repertoire was sequenced with immunoSEQ multiplex PCR; TCRdb's copy has only in-frame clones and lacks some. Altogether about 150,000 clones are present, roughly 90% being singletons, with the ten largest covering about 4.3%. The time point here: baseline pretreatment blood. Indicated treatment: 15 Gy SBRT to primary tumor, nephrectomy 4 weeks later. Sequencing used blood, obtained from a patient whose treatment included radiotherapy and nephrectomy. The source is a woman in her 70s with renal cell carcinoma.

In this sample, this clone turned up a few times. The rearrangement joins TRBV7-9 to TRBJ2-1, with D unclear. The CDR3 loop spans 14 amino acids. The V end was cut by 0 bases, the J end by 7 bases, with 10 bases between. The germline V gene has CDR1 SEHNR and CDR2 FQNEAQ (reference sequence). Written as DNA, the CDR3 is TGTGCCAGCAGCTTAGCCGGCTTTGGGAATGAGCAGTTCTTC. Translated: CASSLAGFGNEQFF.

V gene TRBV5-6 combines with J gene TRBJ1-3; the D gene is possibly TRBD1 (6 bases). V was pared by 3 bases and J by 5 bases, with 18 bases between. Germline V gives CDR1 SGHDT, CDR2 YYEEEE. The CDR3 loop spans 16 amino acids. Written as DNA, the CDR3 is TGTGCCAGCAGCTCATACTCCCGGGACACCCGAAACACCATATATTTT. Amino acid sequence: CASSSYSRDTRNTIYF.

This clone appeared once. The V and J genes are TRBV20-1 and TRBJ2-7; the D gene could be TRBD1 or TRBD2 (5 bases each). V lost 2 bases, J lost 6 bases, and 8 bases lay in between. The V gene's germline CDR1 is DFQATT and CDR2 SNEGSKA (reference sequence). The CDR3 has 11 residues. The CDR3 sequence is CSARLGTEQYF. The CDR3 nucleotides are TGCAGTGCTAGACTCGGGACCGAGCAGTACTTC.

This clone was counted a few times. CDR3 sequence (DNA): TGTGCCAGCAGCTTATTAACAGGGAGGACCTACAATGAGCAGTTCTTC. Amino acid sequence: CASSLLTGRTYNEQFF. The chain employs TRBV11-2 and TRBJ2-1, with D perhaps being TRBD1 or TRBD2 (6 bases each). Germline V gives CDR1 SGHAT, CDR2 FQNNGV. Deletions cut 2 bases from V and 2 bases from J, with 13 bases between. The CDR3 sequence is 16 residues long.